Sequencing of this TCR beta chain was carried out in a study of beta chain features in type 1 diabetes. Study-level results: For Type 1 diabetes patients, all four CD4+ subsets carried TCRB CDR3s that were moderately but significantly shorter.

V was pared by 2 bases and J by 8 bases, with 18 bases between. CDR3 length equals 15 residues. Germline loops: CDR1 SGHTA, CDR2 FQGNSA. Turning to this clone: Its antigen is unidentified.

Expressed TCRB transcripts were sequenced because the isolated RNA had all been reverse transcribed beforehand. Profiled with immunoSEQ multiplex PCR; TCRdb holds only in-frame clones, not every one. Of about 60,000 clones listed, approximately 62% are singletons. The receptor comes from a woman aged 18 to 35 in good health. The chain recombines TRBV7-2 with TRBJ1-1; possibly TRBD1 for D (5 bases). Input material: Tregs from blood. CDR3 protein: CASSLQGGAGKEAFF. The CDR3 nucleotides are TGTGCCAGCAGCTTACAGGGCGGGGCAGGGAAAGAAGCTTTCTTT.